This T cell receptor (beta chain) comes out of a study of shared clonotypes between healthy human individuals (dated by TCRdb to 2018 to 2021). Notes on the research overall: A couple of women and three men aged 18 to 49 years were included in the cohort. Per donor, three plates each were used for CD4 naive and CD4 memory, two for CD8 naive, and one for CD8 memory. To estimate repertoire size and how much clonotype sharing occurs between individuals, the study deeply sequenced the blood TCR repertoires of five healthy adults. To increase sequencing depth and limit assay-specific biases, different laboratories used diverse techniques to prepare libraries and sequence TCR repertoires. Leukapheresis yielded between about 0.8 and 9.5 billion PBMCs per donor.

The CDR3 measures 16 amino acids from cysteine to phenylalanine. Of all the DNA, just the CDR3 is kept, 48 bases in frame from base 1. Based on the germline V gene, the CDR1 and CDR2 sequences are SGDLS and YYNGEE. The V end loses 6 bases and the J end loses 0 bases, and a stretch of 16 bases separates them. CD8 naive samples were CD45RO-negative cells positively selected for CCR7, giving a CD45RA+CCR7+ population that excluded TemRA cells. The donors were healthy, HIV-negative adults with no recently reported acute infections or vaccinations. Every donor was a Caucasian adult living in Nashville, Tennessee, USA. After blood collection by leukapheresis, PBMCs were isolated using Ficoll-Histopaque density gradient centrifugation and then cryopreserved in the vapor phase of liquid nitrogen. Analytical flow cytometry was used to check the purity and quantity of each magnetically sorted T cell population. Genomic DNA was isolated from each sorted fraction and quantified by UV absorbance on a Nanodrop 2000c.

This clone was counted a single time. The antigen it recognizes is unknown. Base quality data are lacking; no much larger clone is found one base away. Using the deep immunoSEQ assay, multiplex PCR amplified TCR CDR3 regions from genomic DNA. Genomic DNA extracted from each cell subset was distributed evenly over all wells of several immunoSEQ 96-well plates, and each plate served as one replicate. For sorted subsets, roughly 200 ng of genomic DNA, equivalent to around 30,000 T cell genomes, went into each replicate PCR. The purified libraries were quantified using a Qubit 3.0 fluorometer, sized with a Bioanalyzer 2100, and then quantified again using the KAPA Library Quantification kit. A separate single-read 150-cycle Illumina NextSeq 550 flow cell was used to sequence each immunoSEQ 96-well plate. From the authors' description of their analysis: Because the immunoSEQ output held only junctional sequences and lacked quality scores, the filtering could not match the filtering applied to full-length reads. Sequences were annotated with PyIR, a Python wrapper for IgBLAST v1.9, and V/J genes and CDR3 were assigned using IMGT germline references. Reads with weak V/J assignments (E-value above 1e-6), missing CDR3, stop codons, out-of-frame junctions, or ambiguous translated residues were removed. A V3J clonotype was defined by an identical inferred V gene, J gene, and CDR3 amino acid sequence. Percentage overlap between repertoires was calculated by dividing the number of shared unique clonotypes by the size of the smaller repertoire. Richness of each repertoire was evaluated using RTK rarefaction, the Chao1 estimator, and Recon v2.1 estimates of unobserved clonotypes. For all TCRbeta clonotypes obtained by the gDNA method from several donors, generation probabilities were computed with OLGA. As stored in TCRdb, this immuneACCESS dataset retains in-frame rearrangements with V and J assigned. A fraction of the clones does not appear; measured against another copy, unresolved V genes explain less than half of the discrepancy, and the remainder lacks a known reason. The DNA gave D and trimming, while V, J and clone size come from that table. The sample table records roughly 2,000,000 clones; roughly 95% of these occur just once. In total, the top ten clones hold more than 1.5% of the sample.

Study-wide conclusions, independent of this receptor: Because the study included a small number of donors, the genetic and exposure-history diversity represented was limited. When a few donors were compared, the shared fraction of clonotypes was 5% to 6.5% for naive CD4, about 4% for naive CD8, roughly 2.5% for memory CD4, and around 0.37% for memory CD8. Rarefaction of sorted-subset datasets indicated incomplete sequencing despite the large sequencing depth. Sampling was limited to blood, and TCR repertoires in tissue likely differ from TCR repertoires in blood. Higher generation probabilities were observed for clonotypes shared by all four sorted-subset donors than for non-shared clonotypes. Pairwise subsampling led to the expectation that sequencing depth would affect the degree of clonotype sharing among donors. Naive subsets generally had larger estimated clonotype richness than memory subsets did.

The sequencing sample was made of naive CD8+ T cells from PBMCs. The cell subset or site label here, explained by the study, means: CD45RA+CCR7+. The receptor's source is a man younger than 30 in good health. Some clones in this sample may be carry-over from other donors' samples. This sequence uses TRBV9 and TRBJ1-3; the best D guess is TRBD1, with 6 bases matching. The CDR3 region reads CASTEGGGPSGNTIYF. The DNA is as follows: TGTGCCAGCACCGAAGGGGGGGGGCCCTCTGGAAACACCATATATTTT.